The entry below gives a single TCR beta chain sequence along with its context. What it recognizes is unknown. Clones were sequenced by immunoSEQ multiplex PCR, and TCRdb holds only the in-frame ones, with some missing. This table has tens of thousands of clones, roughly 92% appearing once. Per the germline V gene, CDR1 is SGHKS and CDR2 is YYEKEE (reference sequence). The CDR3 contains 13 residues. Trimming removed 2 bases at V and 3 bases at J, with 8 bases between. The sample comes from a study of OX40 agonist ivuxolimab in advanced cancers. Overall study context: Patients received intravenous ivuxolimab every 2 weeks at 0.01 to 10 mg/kg. Findings of the study overall: At 0.1 to 3.0 mg/kg, CD4+ and CD8+ blood T cells expanded clonally by week 6. Still undetermined is the antigen specificity of the expanded peripheral T cells.

This TCR was recovered from an adult with an advanced solid tumor such as melanoma, head and neck, liver or kidney cancer. The gene calls are TRBV5-5 and TRBJ1-2; D possibly corresponds to TRBD1 (6 bases). Sequenced here: CD4+ or CD8+ T cells sorted from blood, sampled in a trial of the OX40 agonist ivuxolimab. CDR3 DNA: TGTGCCAGCAGCTTAGACAGGCACTATGGCTACACCTTC. This translates into CASSLDRHYGYTF.